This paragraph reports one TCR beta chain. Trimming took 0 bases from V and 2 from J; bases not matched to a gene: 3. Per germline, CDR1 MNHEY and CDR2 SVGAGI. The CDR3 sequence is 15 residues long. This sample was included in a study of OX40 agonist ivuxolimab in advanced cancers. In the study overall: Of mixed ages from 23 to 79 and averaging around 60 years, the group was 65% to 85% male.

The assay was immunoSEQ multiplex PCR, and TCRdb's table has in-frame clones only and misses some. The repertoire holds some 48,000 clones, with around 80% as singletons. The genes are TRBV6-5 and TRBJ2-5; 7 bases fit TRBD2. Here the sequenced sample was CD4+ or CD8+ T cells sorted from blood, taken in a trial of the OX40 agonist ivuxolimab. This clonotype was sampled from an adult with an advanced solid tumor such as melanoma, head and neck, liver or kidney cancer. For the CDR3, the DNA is TGTGCCAGCAGTTACTCTCAGCGGGAACAAGAGACCCAGTACTTC. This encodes CASSYSQREQETQYF.